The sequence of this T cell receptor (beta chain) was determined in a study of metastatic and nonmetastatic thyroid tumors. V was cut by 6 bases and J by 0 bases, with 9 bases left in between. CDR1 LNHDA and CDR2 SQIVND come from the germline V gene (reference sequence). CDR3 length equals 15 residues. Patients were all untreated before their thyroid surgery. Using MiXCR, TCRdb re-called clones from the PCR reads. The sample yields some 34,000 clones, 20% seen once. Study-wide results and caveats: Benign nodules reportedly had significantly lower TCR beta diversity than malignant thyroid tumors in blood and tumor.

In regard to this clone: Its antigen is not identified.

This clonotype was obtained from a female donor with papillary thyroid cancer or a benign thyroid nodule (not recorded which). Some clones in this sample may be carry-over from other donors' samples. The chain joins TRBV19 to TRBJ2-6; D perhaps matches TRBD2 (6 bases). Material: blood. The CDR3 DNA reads TGTGCCAGTAGGGCGGGACGCTCTGGGGCCAACGTCCTGACTTTC. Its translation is CASRAGRSGANVLTF.